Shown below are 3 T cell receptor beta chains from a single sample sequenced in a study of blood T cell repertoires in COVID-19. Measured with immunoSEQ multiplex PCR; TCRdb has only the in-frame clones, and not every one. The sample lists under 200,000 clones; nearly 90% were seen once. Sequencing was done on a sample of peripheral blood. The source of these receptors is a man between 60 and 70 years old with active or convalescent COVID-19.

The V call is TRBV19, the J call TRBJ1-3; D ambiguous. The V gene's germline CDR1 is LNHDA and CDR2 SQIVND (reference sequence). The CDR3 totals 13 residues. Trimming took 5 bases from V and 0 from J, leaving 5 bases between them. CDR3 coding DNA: TGTGCCAGTAGTCACAACTCTGGAAACACCATATATTTT. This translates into CASSHNSGNTIYF.

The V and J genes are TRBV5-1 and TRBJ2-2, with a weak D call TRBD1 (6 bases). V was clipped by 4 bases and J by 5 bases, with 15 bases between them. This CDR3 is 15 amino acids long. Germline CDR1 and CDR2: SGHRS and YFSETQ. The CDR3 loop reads CASSTRDTGTGELFF. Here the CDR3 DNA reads TGCGCCAGCAGCACCCGGGACACGGGGACCGGGGAGCTGTTTTTT. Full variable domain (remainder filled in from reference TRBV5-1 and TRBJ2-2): KAGVTQTPRYLIKTRGQQVTLSCSPISGHRSVSWYQQTPGQGLQFLFEYFSETQRNKGNFPGRFSGRQFSNSRSEMNVSTLELGDSALYLCASSTRDTGTGELFFGEGSRLTVL.

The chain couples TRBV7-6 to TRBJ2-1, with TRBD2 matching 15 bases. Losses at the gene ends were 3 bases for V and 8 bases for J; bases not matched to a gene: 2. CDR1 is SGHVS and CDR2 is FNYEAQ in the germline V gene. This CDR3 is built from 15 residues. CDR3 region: CASSLGLAGGYEQFF. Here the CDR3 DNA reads TGTGCCAGCAGCTTGGGACTAGCGGGGGGATATGAGCAGTTCTTC. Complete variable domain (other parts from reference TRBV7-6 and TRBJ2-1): GAGVSQSPRYKVTKRGQDVALRCDPISGHVSLYWYRQALGQGPEFLTYFNYEAQQDKSGLPNDRFSAERPEGSISTLTIQRTEQRDSAMYRCASSLGLAGGYEQFFGPGTRLTVL.